This entry features one T cell receptor beta chain sequence. What it binds is unknown. TCRdb redid the calling of the RT-PCR reads with MiXCR, one entry per CDR3 protein. The sample includes a few hundred thousand distinct CDR3 sequences, roughly 22% of them seen just once. The data belong to a study of response to subunit inactivated influenza vaccine. Broader study findings: A suggestion made by the authors is that each seasonal influenza vaccination recruits few new T cells.

Trimming removed 11 bases from V and 1 base from J, with 14 bases in between. This CDR3 spans 13 amino acids. CDR1 is ENHRY, CDR2 SYGVKD, per germline. The sequence came from a man aged 50-75 years who received an inactivated influenza vaccine. The sample here was PBMCs from blood, taken about 20 months after vaccination. This chain uses TRBV10-3 with TRBJ1-1; a weak D match, TRBD1 (6 bases). CDR3 protein: CAPPGARNTEAFF. The CDR3 DNA reads as TGTGCCCCGCCGGGGGCCCGGAACACTGAAGCTTTCTTT.